A selection of T cell receptor beta chains follows, all from one sample in a study of blood T cells in healthy people across ages. Via MiXCR, TCRdb re-called the 5' RACE reads, giving one row per CDR3 protein. The table records about 760,000 distinct CDR3 sequences, around three fifths of them present only once. The specimen was blood. Every receptor here comes from a man in his forties or fifties in good health. The CDR3 runs from the conserved cysteine through the conserved F or W. The order of the fields is J gene, clone size, V gene, D gene, CDR3 protein, CDR3 DNA. D genes are given only for firm matches. Clone size is not always given. Where it is, it says once, few, many or a class for expanded clones.

j_call: TRBJ2-2; clone_size: .; v_call: TRBV29-1; d_call: .; cdr3_aa: CSALKSWGTNTGELFF; cdr3_nt: TGCAGCGCTTTAAAGTCCTGGGGGACGAACACCGGGGAGCTGTTTTTT
j_call: TRBJ2-3; clone_size: once; v_call: TRBV11-2; d_call: .; cdr3_aa: CASRGPTRATTDTQYF; cdr3_nt: TGTGCCAGCCGGGGACCGACTAGGGCGACCACAGATACGCAGTATTTT
j_call: TRBJ2-6; clone_size: few; v_call: TRBV30; d_call: .; cdr3_aa: CAWSQDIGGANVLTF; cdr3_nt: TGTGCCTGGAGCCAAGACATCGGGGGGGCCAACGTCCTGACTTTC
j_call: TRBJ2-1; clone_size: .; v_call: TRBV29-1; d_call: .; cdr3_aa: CSASVTVNEQFF; cdr3_nt: TGCAGCGCCTCTGTGACAGTCAATGAGCAGTTCTTC
j_call: TRBJ1-1; clone_size: once; v_call: TRBV5-1; d_call: .; cdr3_aa: CASTLTPGIKTEAFF; cdr3_nt: TGCGCCAGCACCCTGACCCCCGGAATTAAGACTGAAGCTTTCTTT
j_call: TRBJ2-7; clone_size: .; v_call: TRBV4-2; d_call: .; cdr3_aa: CASSQDWEQGDFEQYF; cdr3_nt: TGTGCCAGCAGCCAAGATTGGGAACAGGGTGACTTCGAGCAGTACTTC
j_call: TRBJ2-3; clone_size: .; v_call: TRBV7-9; d_call: TRBD1; cdr3_aa: CASSPRTGQFVDTQYF; cdr3_nt: TGTGCCAGCAGCCCACGGACAGGGCAGTTTGTAGATACGCAGTATTTT
j_call: TRBJ2-1; clone_size: .; v_call: TRBV9; d_call: TRBD2; cdr3_aa: CTSSGDGRGRNEQFF; cdr3_nt: TGTACCAGCAGCGGAGATGGGAGGGGTCGCAATGAGCAGTTCTTC
j_call: TRBJ2-7; clone_size: .; v_call: TRBV4-2; d_call: .; cdr3_aa: CASSQGYRESEQYF; cdr3_nt: TGTGCCAGCAGCCAAGGGTACAGGGAGTCCGAGCAGTACTTC
j_call: TRBJ2-1; clone_size: .; v_call: TRBV7-3; d_call: .; cdr3_aa: CASSLISLTYNEQFF; cdr3_nt: TGTGCCAGCAGCTTAATCAGCTTGACCTACAATGAGCAGTTCTTC
j_call: TRBJ2-3; clone_size: few; v_call: TRBV7-2; d_call: TRBD1; cdr3_aa: CASSLVFLGTGSTDTQYF; cdr3_nt: TGTGCCAGCAGCTTAGTGTTTCTCGGGACAGGGTCAACAGATACGCAGTATTTT
j_call: TRBJ2-3; clone_size: .; v_call: TRBV5-8; d_call: .; cdr3_aa: CASRTSGESDTQYF; cdr3_nt: TGTGCCAGCAGAACATCAGGGGAATCAGATACGCAGTATTTT
j_call: TRBJ2-3; clone_size: few; v_call: TRBV11-2; d_call: .; cdr3_aa: CASSLNRGGTDTQYF; cdr3_nt: TGTGCCAGCAGCCTCAATAGGGGGGGCACAGATACGCAGTATTTT
j_call: TRBJ1-3; clone_size: once; v_call: TRBV9; d_call: .; cdr3_aa: CASKTGNTIYF; cdr3_nt: TGTGCCAGCAAGACTGGAAACACCATATATTTT
j_call: TRBJ1-2; clone_size: .; v_call: TRBV6-5; d_call: .; cdr3_aa: CASSRTELEGYTF; cdr3_nt: TGTGCCAGCAGTCGGACAGAGCTAGAGGGCTACACCTTC
j_call: TRBJ2-2; clone_size: .; v_call: TRBV5-1; d_call: .; cdr3_aa: CASSLAAGGELFF; cdr3_nt: TGCGCCAGCAGCTTGGCCGCGGGCGGGGAGCTGTTTTTT
j_call: TRBJ1-4; clone_size: .; v_call: TRBV5-1; d_call: .; cdr3_aa: CASSLGQTQTNEKLFF; cdr3_nt: TGCGCCAGCAGCTTGGGGCAGACGCAGACTAATGAAAAACTGTTTTTT
j_call: TRBJ2-3; clone_size: .; v_call: TRBV21-1; d_call: .; cdr3_aa: CASSAIVLSAPDTQYF; cdr3_nt: TGTGCCAGCAGCGCTATTGTTCTCTCGGCCCCAGATACGCAGTATTTT
j_call: TRBJ1-4; clone_size: few; v_call: TRBV4-3; d_call: TRBD1; cdr3_aa: CASSLGQGLEKLFF; cdr3_nt: TGCGCCAGCAGCCTGGGACAGGGACTTGAAAAACTGTTTTTT
j_call: TRBJ2-7; clone_size: few; v_call: TRBV6-2/TRBV6-3; d_call: .; cdr3_aa: CASNSPLREQYF; cdr3_nt: TGTGCCAGCAATTCTCCCCTCCGCGAGCAGTACTTC
j_call: TRBJ2-3; clone_size: .; v_call: TRBV7-8; d_call: .; cdr3_aa: CASSYYGSTDTQYF; cdr3_nt: TGTGCCAGCAGCTACTACGGCTCCACAGATACGCAGTATTTT
j_call: TRBJ2-3; clone_size: .; v_call: TRBV5-1; d_call: TRBD1; cdr3_aa: CASSDGQDTDTQYF; cdr3_nt: TGCGCCAGCAGCGACGGACAGGACACAGATACGCAGTATTTT
j_call: TRBJ2-2; clone_size: .; v_call: TRBV4-2; d_call: .; cdr3_aa: CASSLTSTGELFF; cdr3_nt: TGTGCCAGCAGCCTAACTAGCACCGGGGAGCTGTTTTTT
j_call: TRBJ2-5; clone_size: once; v_call: TRBV20-1; d_call: .; cdr3_aa: CSASGSRETQYF; cdr3_nt: TGCAGTGCTAGCGGGAGTAGGGAGACCCAGTACTTC
j_call: TRBJ2-5; clone_size: once; v_call: TRBV3-1; d_call: TRBD2; cdr3_aa: CASSLSLAGGEETQYF; cdr3_nt: TGTGCCAGCAGCCTATCGCTAGCGGGGGGCGAAGAGACCCAGTACTTC
j_call: TRBJ2-1; clone_size: once; v_call: TRBV6-1; d_call: .; cdr3_aa: CASSEDNSYNEQFF; cdr3_nt: TGTGCCAGCAGTGAAGACAACAGTTACAATGAGCAGTTCTTC
j_call: TRBJ2-7; clone_size: .; v_call: TRBV7-2; d_call: .; cdr3_aa: CASSGERTEYYEQYF; cdr3_nt: TGTGCCAGCAGTGGTGAACGGACAGAGTACTACGAGCAGTACTTC
j_call: TRBJ1-6; clone_size: .; v_call: TRBV20-1; d_call: .; cdr3_aa: CSVKEDSRDNSPLHF; cdr3_nt: TGCAGTGTGAAAGAGGACAGTCGGGATAATTCACCCCTCCACTTT
j_call: TRBJ2-5; clone_size: .; v_call: TRBV25-1; d_call: .; cdr3_aa: CAGSEDSVRTQYF; cdr3_nt: TGTGCCGGCAGTGAGGACAGCGTAAGGACCCAGTACTTC
j_call: TRBJ2-5; clone_size: few; v_call: TRBV2; d_call: TRBD2; cdr3_aa: CASRTTRLAGETQYF; cdr3_nt: TGTGCCAGCAGGACTACGCGACTAGCGGGAGAGACCCAGTACTTC
j_call: TRBJ2-1; clone_size: once; v_call: TRBV5-5; d_call: .; cdr3_aa: CASSSTTANYNEQFF; cdr3_nt: TGTGCCAGCAGCTCGACGACAGCTAATTACAATGAGCAGTTCTTC
j_call: TRBJ2-7; clone_size: .; v_call: TRBV29-1; d_call: .; cdr3_aa: CSARWGGNSLTGSSEQYF; cdr3_nt: TGCAGCGCTCGCTGGGGTGGGAATAGCCTTACAGGGTCCAGCGAGCAGTACTTC
j_call: TRBJ1-2; clone_size: .; v_call: TRBV20-1; d_call: .; cdr3_aa: CSVTQDSYGYTF; cdr3_nt: TGCAGTGTTACCCAAGATAGCTATGGCTACACCTTC
j_call: TRBJ2-3; clone_size: few; v_call: TRBV7-9; d_call: .; cdr3_aa: CASSPYGGDWDTQYF; cdr3_nt: TGTGCCAGCAGCCCCTACGGGGGAGATTGGGATACGCAGTATTTT
j_call: TRBJ2-1; clone_size: .; v_call: TRBV11-2; d_call: TRBD2; cdr3_aa: CASLGASGSGTYNEQFF; cdr3_nt: TGTGCCAGCCTTGGGGCTAGCGGGAGTGGCACCTACAATGAGCAGTTCTTC
j_call: TRBJ1-1; clone_size: .; v_call: TRBV29-1; d_call: .; cdr3_aa: CSVAMANTEAFF; cdr3_nt: TGCAGCGTTGCGATGGCGAACACTGAAGCTTTCTTT
j_call: TRBJ2-3; clone_size: .; v_call: TRBV7-3; d_call: .; cdr3_aa: CASSLRGGFLRSTETQYF; cdr3_nt: TGTGCCAGCAGCTTACGTGGGGGCTTTCTTAGGAGCACAGAGACGCAGTATTTT
j_call: TRBJ1-2; clone_size: .; v_call: TRBV7-2; d_call: .; cdr3_aa: CASSLEGVSGYTF; cdr3_nt: TGTGCCAGCAGCCTAGAAGGGGTCTCGGGCTACACCTTC
j_call: TRBJ2-3; clone_size: .; v_call: TRBV29-1; d_call: TRBD2; cdr3_aa: CSPTLLGAGADTQYF; cdr3_nt: TGCAGCCCTACGTTACTTGGGGCGGGGGCAGATACGCAGTATTTT
j_call: TRBJ2-4; clone_size: .; v_call: TRBV5-1; d_call: .; cdr3_aa: CASSLGAGNIQYF; cdr3_nt: TGCGCCAGCAGCTTGGGGGCCGGGAACATTCAGTACTTC
j_call: TRBJ1-1; clone_size: .; v_call: TRBV7-2; d_call: .; cdr3_aa: CASSLQRTGEAFF; cdr3_nt: TGTGCCAGCAGTTTGCAAAGAACAGGGGAAGCTTTCTTT